This T cell receptor (beta chain) stems from a study of blood T cell repertoires in COVID-19. Study-wide context: The United States, Italy and Spain were the sources of the acute and convalescent COVID-19 samples. T cells, B-cell-depleted T cells, or PBMCs provided the cDNA or gDNA that served as material.

Per the study methods: Nucleated cell counts were estimated from reference gene primer amplification. The repertoire was sequenced with immunoSEQ multiplex PCR; TCRdb's copy has only in-frame clones and lacks some. Clone size and V and J calls were adopted from that table, with D and trimming inferred from the DNA. The table lists 30,000 to 40,000 clones, 70% to 90% of them singletons. With 1 base clipped from V and 11 bases from J, the junction kept 10 bases outside the gene matches. The CDR3 has 14 amino acids. Germline V gene lookup returns CDR1 SGHDT and CDR2 YYEEEE. The chain couples TRBV5-6 to TRBJ2-3; TRBD1 matches at 7 bases. The sample comprised peripheral blood. The source is a human donor in a cohort sampled during active COVID-19. The CDR3 bases are TGTGCCAGCAGCTTGCCCGGGACAGCCCCATGGCAGTATTTT. Amino acid sequence: CASSLPGTAPWQYF. Combining the CDR3 with reference TRBV5-6 and TRBJ2-3 gives the whole variable domain DAGVTQSPTHLIKTRGQQVTLRCSPKSGHDTVSWYQQALGQGPQFIFQYYEEEERQRGNFPDRFSGHQFPNYSSELNVNALLLGDSALYLCASSLPGTAPWQYFGPGTRLTVL.